Below are 8 T cell receptor beta chains sequenced from a single sample in a study of shared clonotypes between healthy human individuals. Using immunoSEQ multiplex PCR, the repertoire was profiled, and TCRdb retains in-frame clones only, with some absent. Counted here are 850,000 to 1,100,000 clones, around 77% occurring once; the ten biggest clones make up 0.89%. Sequencing used memory CD4+ T cells from PBMCs. Documented subset: CD45RA-negative fraction. These receptors originate from a man younger than 30 in good health. Some clones in this sample may be carry-over from other donors' samples.

The CDR3 bases are TGTGCCAGTAGTATAGGGGGGACAAGCTCTGGAAACACCATATATTTT. Its protein product is CASSIGGTSSGNTIYF. The chain joins TRBV19 to TRBJ1-3; D perhaps matches TRBD1 (6 bases). V was clipped by 1 base and J by 0 bases, with 10 bases between them. Germline V gene lookup returns CDR1 LNHDA and CDR2 SQIVND (reference sequence). This CDR3 contains 16 residues.

The chain recombines TRBV28 with TRBJ2-7; 8 nucleotides match TRBD2. In germline, CDR1 is MDHEN, CDR2 SYDVKM. The trim removed 0 bases at V and 5 bases at J, leaving 12 bases unmatched. This CDR3 is built from 17 residues. The chain's CDR3 is CASSLWAPGLVSHEQYF. CDR3 bases: TGTGCCAGCAGTTTATGGGCACCGGGACTAGTTTCCCACGAGCAGTACTTC.

This clone was detected once. The chain couples TRBV7-2 to TRBJ1-2; TRBD1 might be the D (5 bases). Per the germline V gene, CDR1 is SGHTA and CDR2 is FQGNSA. The CDR3 length is 12 residues. V was pared by 6 bases and J by 7 bases, with 12 bases between. The CDR3 is CASRGRTPGYTF. The CDR3 DNA is TGTGCCAGCAGGGGTAGGACACCTGGCTACACCTTC.

This clone was recorded at least ten times. The chain has TRBV28 and TRBJ1-4; no definite D call. Germline-derived CDR1 and CDR2 are MDHEN and SYDVKM. This CDR3 has 16 amino acids. Trimming took off 7 bases at V and 8 bases at J, with 23 bases between the two ends. The CDR3 region has the DNA TGTGCCAGCAAGGAGGGTCCTCTCAGCAATCGGGAAAAACTGTTTTTT. Its translation is CASKEGPLSNREKLFF.

The genes are TRBV19 and TRBJ2-1; D is possibly TRBD1 (5 bases). This CDR3 comprises 14 residues. Trimming took 7 bases from V and 3 from J, leaving 13 bases between them. Per germline, CDR1 LNHDA and CDR2 SQIVND (reference sequence). CDR3 sequence reads: CASTKGFSYNEQFF. DNA for the CDR3: TGTGCCAGTACAAAGGGGTTTAGCTACAATGAGCAGTTCTTC.

This clone has just a few counts. The V call is TRBV27, the J call TRBJ1-6; tentative D call: TRBD1 (5 bases). This CDR3 spans 16 amino acids. The germline gives CDR1 MNHEY, CDR2 SMNVEV (reference sequence). Trimming pared 5 bases from V and 0 bases from J, leaving 11 bases between. CDR3 protein: CASSPTESSYNSPLHF. The DNA of the CDR3 is TGTGCCAGCAGTCCGACAGAGAGCTCCTATAATTCACCCCTCCACTTT.

The chain is built from TRBV11-1 and TRBJ2-2; D perhaps matches TRBD1 (6 bases). Germline V gene lookup returns CDR1 SGHAT and CDR2 FQDESV (reference sequence). The CDR3 loop spans 16 amino acids. Trimming removed 1 base at V and 3 bases at J, with 12 bases between. The CDR3 DNA reads as TGTGCCAGCAGCTTAGGTGGGGGCGCAGACACCGGGGAGCTGTTTTTT. Its protein product is CASSLGGGADTGELFF.

Only a few counts were recorded for this clone. The chain links TRBV30 to TRBJ1-6; D possibly corresponds to TRBD1 (6 bases). This CDR3 is 14 amino acids long. Trimming stripped 5 bases from V and 1 base from J, with 9 bases between. CDR1 and CDR2 from the germline V gene are GTSNPN and SVGIG (reference sequence). The CDR3 DNA reads as TGTGCCTGGCTACAGGGATCCTATAATTCACCCCTCCACTTT. It translates to CAWLQGSYNSPLHF.